This T cell receptor (beta chain) was recovered during a study of blood T cell repertoires in COVID-19. This CDR3 contains 16 residues. Deletions cut 0 bases from V and 0 bases from J, with 9 bases between. Clones were sequenced by immunoSEQ multiplex PCR, and TCRdb holds only the in-frame ones, with some missing. The repertoire consists of roughly 20,000 clones, with 65% to 80% occurring once and the leading ten covering over 15%. This sequence joins TRBV5-3 and TRBJ1-4, with D unresolved. TRBV5-3 is treated as an ORF (open reading frame) with a function not yet certain. The receptor comes from a man aged 65-85 years with COVID-19, enrolled during active disease. The sequenced material came from peripheral blood. The CDR3 region is CARSLASGATNEKLFF. The CDR3 DNA reads as TGTGCCAGAAGCTTGGCTTCGGGTGCAACTAATGAAAAACTGTTTTTT.